These 16 T cell receptor beta chains came from one sample sequenced in a study of beta chain features in type 1 diabetes. Expressed TCRB transcripts were sequenced because the entire RNA isolate underwent reverse transcription. Sequenced by immunoSEQ multiplex PCR; TCRdb stores in-frame clones only, minus some. The sample has 810,000 or so clones, about a sixth seen once. The source material was naive CD4+ T cells from blood. The receptor set was obtained from a woman aged 18-29 years in good health.

This clone was observed a handful of times. The chain recombines TRBV28 with TRBJ2-7, with 10 nucleotides matching TRBD2. The germline V gene has CDR1 MDHEN and CDR2 SYDVKM. The length of the CDR3 is 19 residues. J lost 3 bases, V lost 2 bases, and 16 bases had no gene match. The chain's CDR3 is CASSLPTFPSGRWDYEQYF. The CDR3 DNA reads as TGTGCCAGCAGTTTACCCACTTTCCCTAGCGGGAGATGGGACTACGAGCAGTACTTC. The whole variable domain, remainder taken from reference TRBV28 and TRBJ2-7, is DVKVTQSSRYLVKRTGEKVFLECVQDMDHENMFWYRQDPGLGLRLIYFSYDVKMKEKGDIPEGYSVSREKKERFSLILESASTNQTSMYLCASSLPTFPSGRWDYEQYFGPGTRLTVT.

The chain links TRBV7-9 to TRBJ2-7, with 11 nucleotides matching TRBD2. The CDR3 runs to 14 residues. The trim removed 5 bases at V and 5 bases at J, leaving 5 bases unmatched. CDR1 and CDR2 (germline): SEHNR, FQNEAQ (reference sequence). The CDR3 sequence: CASSPTSGSDEQYF. DNA of the CDR3: TGTGCCAGCAGCCCAACTAGCGGGAGCGACGAGCAGTACTTC.

Points on this clone: The missing conserved phenylalanine or tryptophan at the end of this CDR3 makes a read error likely. The chain employs TRBV5-6 and TRBJ1-1, with TRBD1 as a possible D gene (5 bases). The germline V gene encodes CDR1 SGHDT and CDR2 YYEEEE. Trimming took off 1 base at V and 4 bases at J, with 8 bases between the two ends. The CDR3 loop spans 13 amino acids. This CDR3 reads CASSLIGGTEAFL. The CDR3 DNA reads as TGTGCCAGCAGCTTGATCGGGGGCACTGAAGCTTTCCTT.

The rearrangement links TRBV23-1 to TRBJ2-4; D not resolved. TRBV23-1 is identified as an open reading frame with a role that is uncertain. This CDR3 is 17 amino acids long. Trimming stripped 0 bases from V and 3 bases from J, with 15 bases between. This chain's CDR3 is CASSQSPLGLDKNIQYF. The CDR3, as DNA: TGCGCCAGCAGTCAATCCCCCCTGGGTCTAGACAAAAACATTCAGTACTTC.

A few counts support this clone. The rearrangement uses TRBV5-4 and TRBJ2-5, with TRBD2 as a possible D gene (6 bases). The V and J ends lost 0 bases and 2 bases respectively, with 14 bases between them. The CDR3 covers 16 residues. Germline-derived CDR1 and CDR2 are SGHNT and YYREEE (reference sequence). CDR3 DNA sequence: TGTGCCAGCAGCTTGGTCCCAGCGGGTTTACAAGAGACCCAGTACTTC. Its translation is CASSLVPAGLQETQYF.

This clone has a handful of counts. The chain recombines TRBV4-2 with TRBJ1-5; D unresolved. The germline CDR1 and CDR2 sequences are LGHNA and YNFKEQ. The V gene lost 5 bases and the J gene lost 0 bases, with 8 bases spanning the gap. There are 14 residues in the CDR3. This CDR3 reads CASSSSPSNQPQHF. In nucleotides, the CDR3 is TGTGCCAGCAGCTCGTCACCTAGCAATCAGCCCCAGCATTTT.

This clone appeared a few times. CDR3 residues: CASSQEDALRATGELFF. CDR3 bases: TGTGCCAGCAGCCAAGAGGACGCCCTCCGGGCCACCGGGGAGCTGTTTTTT. The J gene is TRBJ2-2, the V gene TRBV4-2; no firm D call. Trimming took 0 bases from V and 4 from J, leaving 15 bases between them. The germline V gene has CDR1 LGHNA and CDR2 YNFKEQ. This CDR3 contains 17 residues.

This chain links TRBV7-2 with TRBJ1-1; 8 bases match TRBD1. Germline CDR1 SGHTA, CDR2 FQGNSA. There are 16 residues in the CDR3. V lost 2 bases to trimming and J lost 1 base; unmatched junction nucleotides: 6. CDR3 sequence: CASSLRQGRKNTEAFF. The DNA for the CDR3 is TGTGCCAGCAGCTTAAGACAGGGGAGGAAGAACACTGAAGCTTTCTTT.

V and J are TRBV2 and TRBJ1-2; D ambiguous. V lost 4 bases, J lost 4 bases, and 7 bases lay in between. Germline V CDR1 and CDR2: SNHLY, FYNNEI. The CDR3 totals 12 residues. The CDR3 coding sequence is TGTGCCAGCAGTGTATCGATCTATGGCTACACCTTC. It translates to CASSVSIYGYTF.

This clone was observed a few times. The chain recombines TRBV20-1 with TRBJ2-7; a possible D gene is TRBD2 (5 bases). CDR1 and CDR2 from the germline V gene are DFQATT and SNEGSKA (reference sequence). V lost 3 bases and J 7 bases, leaving 7 bases between the germline ends. The length of the CDR3 is 10 residues. CDR3 nucleotide sequence: TGCAGTGCTAGTAAGCGGGAGCAGTACTTC. Amino acid sequence: CSASKREQYF.

This clone was picked up a small number of times. The chain has TRBV10-3 and TRBJ2-5; 8 nucleotides match TRBD1. Germline values: CDR1 ENHRY, CDR2 SYGVKD. Trimming removed 6 bases from V and 1 base from J; junction bases left unmatched: 4. This CDR3 is built from 14 residues. CDR3 in amino acids: CAIRAGTGQETQYF. For the CDR3, the DNA is TGTGCCATCAGGGCCGGGACAGGCCAAGAGACCCAGTACTTC.

The V gene is TRBV2, the J gene TRBJ1-1; perhaps TRBD1 as D (5 bases). The CDR3 runs to 13 residues. Germline V CDR1 and CDR2: SNHLY, FYNNEI. Trimming removed 10 bases from V and 3 bases from J, with 15 bases in between. The CDR3 DNA sequence: TGTGCCACCCGACAGAACGAGGACACTGAAGCTTTCTTT. Amino acids: CATRQNEDTEAFF.

This sequence joins TRBV18 and TRBJ2-3; 10 nucleotides line up with TRBD2. This CDR3 has 16 amino acids. J gave up 2 bases and V 4 bases, and 6 bases lay outside the gene matches. Germline V gene data show CDR1 as KGHSH and CDR2 as LQKENI. This chain's CDR3 is CASSLVAGGVTDTQYF. CDR3 DNA sequence: TGTGCCAGCTCACTTGTAGCGGGAGGTGTCACAGATACGCAGTATTTT.

V gene TRBV6-6 combines with J gene TRBJ2-1, with D maybe TRBD1 (5 bases). Between the trimmed V and J ends, which lost 6 bases and 15 bases, there was a span of 15 bases. CDR3 length: 11 amino acids. The germline CDR1 and CDR2 sequences are MNHNY and SVGAGI (reference sequence). CDR3 DNA sequence: TGTGCCAGCAGCCAAGGTCCAGGGCCGTTCTTC. Its translation is CASSQGPGPFF.

This chain joins TRBV29-1 and TRBJ1-2; D is unclear. The germline CDR1 and CDR2 sequences are SQVTM and ANQGSEA. V gave up 7 bases and J gave up 5 bases, with 14 bases separating them. CDR3 size: 12 residues. The CDR3: CSATEGRYGYTF. The DNA of the CDR3 is TGCAGCGCTACCGAGGGCCGTTATGGCTACACCTTC. Complete variable domain (other parts from reference TRBV29-1 and TRBJ1-2): SAVISQKPSRDICQRGTSLTIQCQVDSQVTMMFWYRQQPGQSLTLIATANQGSEATYESGFVIDKFPISRPNLTFSTLTVSNMSPEDSSIYLCSATEGRYGYTFGSGTRLTVV.

CDR3 DNA: TGTGCCAGCAGCCCGATCGAACATGAGCAGTTCTTC. It yields the protein CASSPIEHEQFF. This sequence joins TRBV9 and TRBJ2-1, with D unclear. The CDR3 has 12 amino acids. Germline loops: CDR1 SGDLS, CDR2 YYNGEE. V was trimmed by 4 bases and J by 8 bases, leaving 10 bases between them.